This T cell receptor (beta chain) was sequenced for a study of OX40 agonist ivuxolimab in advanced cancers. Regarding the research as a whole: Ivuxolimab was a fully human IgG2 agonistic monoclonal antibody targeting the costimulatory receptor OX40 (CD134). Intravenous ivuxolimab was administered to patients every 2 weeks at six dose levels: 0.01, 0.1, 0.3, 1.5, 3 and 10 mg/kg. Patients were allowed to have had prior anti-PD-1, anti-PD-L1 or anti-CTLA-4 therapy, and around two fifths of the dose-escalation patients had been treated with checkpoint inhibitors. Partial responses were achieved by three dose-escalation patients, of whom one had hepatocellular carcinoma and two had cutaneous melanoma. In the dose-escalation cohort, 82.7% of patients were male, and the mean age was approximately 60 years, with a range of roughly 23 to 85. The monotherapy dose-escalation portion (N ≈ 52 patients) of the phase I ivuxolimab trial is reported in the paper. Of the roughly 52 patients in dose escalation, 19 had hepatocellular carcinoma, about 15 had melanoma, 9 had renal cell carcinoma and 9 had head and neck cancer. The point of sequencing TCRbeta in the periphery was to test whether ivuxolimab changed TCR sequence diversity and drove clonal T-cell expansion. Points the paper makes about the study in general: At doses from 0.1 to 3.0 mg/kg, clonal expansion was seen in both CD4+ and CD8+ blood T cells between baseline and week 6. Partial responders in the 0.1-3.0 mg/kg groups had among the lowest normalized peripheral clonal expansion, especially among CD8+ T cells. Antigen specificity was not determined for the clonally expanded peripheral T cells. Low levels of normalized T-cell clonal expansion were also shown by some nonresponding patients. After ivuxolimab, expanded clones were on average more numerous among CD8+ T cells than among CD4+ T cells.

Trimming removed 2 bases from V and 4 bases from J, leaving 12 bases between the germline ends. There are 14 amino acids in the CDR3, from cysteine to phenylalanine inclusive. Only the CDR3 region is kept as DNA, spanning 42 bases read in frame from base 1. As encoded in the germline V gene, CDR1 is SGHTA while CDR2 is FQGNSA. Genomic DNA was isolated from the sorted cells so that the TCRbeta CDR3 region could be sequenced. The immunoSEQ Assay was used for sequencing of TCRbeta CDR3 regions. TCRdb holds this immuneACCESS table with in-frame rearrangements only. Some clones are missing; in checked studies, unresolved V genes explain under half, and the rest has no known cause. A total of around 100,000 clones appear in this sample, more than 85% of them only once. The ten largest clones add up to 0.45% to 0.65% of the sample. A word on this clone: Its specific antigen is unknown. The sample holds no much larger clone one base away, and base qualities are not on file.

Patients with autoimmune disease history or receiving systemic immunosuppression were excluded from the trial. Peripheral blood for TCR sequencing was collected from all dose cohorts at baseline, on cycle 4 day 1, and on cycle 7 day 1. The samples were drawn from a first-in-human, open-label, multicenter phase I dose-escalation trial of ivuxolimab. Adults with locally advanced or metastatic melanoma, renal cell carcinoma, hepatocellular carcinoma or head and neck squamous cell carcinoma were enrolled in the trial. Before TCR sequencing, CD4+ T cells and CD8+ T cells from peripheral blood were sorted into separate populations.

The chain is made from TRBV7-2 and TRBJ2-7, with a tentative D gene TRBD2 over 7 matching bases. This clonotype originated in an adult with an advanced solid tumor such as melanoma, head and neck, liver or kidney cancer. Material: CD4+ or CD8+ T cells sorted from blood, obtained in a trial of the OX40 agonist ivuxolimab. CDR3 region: CASSLRGDKYEQYF. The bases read TGTGCCAGCAGCTTACGGGGGGACAAGTACGAGCAGTACTTC.